In this sample, the clone carrying this TCR beta chain turned up a few times. This entry belongs to a study of T-cell reconstitution after alpha-beta-depleted transplantation in children. Unique molecular identifiers featured in how the TCRbeta library was prepared. A single record per CDR3 protein comes from TCRdb applying MiXCR to the PCR reads. Among around 680,000 distinct CDR3 sequences, 15% to 20% were seen once, and the ten largest hold about 1.1%. The CDR3 consists of 13 residues. The germline V and J ends were trimmed by 6 bases and 0 bases, with 6 bases remaining between them. The J gene is TRBJ1-5, the V gene TRBV12-3 or TRBV12-4; D unclear. Sample: PBMCs from the stem cell graft donor, taken from the stem cell graft. This TCR was sampled from a human donor who donated a stem cell graft to a child with acute myeloid leukemia. CDR3 coding DNA: TGTGCCAGCAGGTGGAGTAGCAATCAGCCCCAGCATTTT. The encoded protein is CASRWSSNQPQHF.